Below are 7 T cell receptor beta chains sequenced from a single sample in a study of graft-versus-host responses after intestinal transplantation. The table came from immunoSEQ multiplex PCR; TCRdb's copy has only in-frame clones and leaves some out. The table records about 21,000 clones, about 65% of them present only once. Lymphocytes (intraepithelial and lamina propria) were released by processing the graft tissue. The sequencing here drew on ileum tissue, taken roughly 3 weeks after intestinal transplant. These receptors came from a human patient who received an intestinal transplant, so some T cells may come from the graft donor.

The chain uses TRBV27 and TRBJ1-2; D call uncertain. V was trimmed by 6 bases and J by 3 bases, leaving 11 bases between them. Germline loops: CDR1 MNHEY, CDR2 SMNVEV (reference sequence). The CDR3 is made up of 13 amino acids. DNA of the CDR3: TGTGCCAGCAGCCCGGGGATTTACTATGGCTACACCTTC. This gives the protein CASSPGIYYGYTF.

The chain's CDR3 is CAWSSFEPLHF. The CDR3 DNA reads as TGTGCCTGGTCCTCTTTTGAGCCCCTCCACTTT. The chain is built from TRBV30 and TRBJ1-6, with D uncertain. Trimming cost V 5 bases and J 13 bases, with 12 bases left between them. The CDR3 is 11 residues long. The V gene's germline CDR1 is GTSNPN and CDR2 SVGIG (reference sequence).

In its sample, this clone was seen a few times. The rearrangement joins TRBV4-1 to TRBJ1-5; 7 nucleotides align to TRBD1. The CDR3 is 15 residues long. Germline V gene sequence: CDR1 MGHRA, CDR2 YSYEKL. The V and J ends lost 1 base and 4 bases, in that order; junction bases with no gene match: 4. CDR3 coding DNA: TGCGCCAGCAGCCAAGCAGGGGGAGGTAATCAGCCCCAGCATTTT. As protein: CASSQAGGGNQPQHF.

The V gene is TRBV6-6, the J gene TRBJ1-4; TRBD1 agrees at 8 bases. Germline assignment: CDR1 MNHNY and CDR2 SVGAGI (reference sequence). With V trimmed by 5 bases and J by 6 bases, 11 bases remained unmatched. This CDR3 is built from 16 residues. This CDR3 is CASSLQTGGTDEKLFF. The DNA for the CDR3 is TGTGCCAGCAGTCTCCAAACAGGGGGGACGGATGAAAAACTGTTTTTT.

The chain has TRBV4-3 and TRBJ1-2; 9 bases are shared with TRBD1. This CDR3 is built from 16 residues. From germline, CDR1 is LGHNA and CDR2 YSLEER. V lost 0 bases and J lost 3; bases outside the gene matches: 5. The DNA for the CDR3 is TGCGCCAGCAGCCAAGATCTTCGGACAGGGGACTATGGCTACACCTTC. The encoded protein is CASSQDLRTGDYGYTF.

This chain uses TRBV25-1 with TRBJ1-5; tentatively, D is TRBD1 (5 bases). Trimming pared 4 bases from V and 7 bases from J, leaving 11 bases between. Germline CDR1 is MGHDK and CDR2 is SYGVNS. CDR3 size: 13 residues. The DNA of the CDR3 is TGTGCCAGCAGTGGAGGGGCGGGACAGCCCCAGCATTTT. Its protein is CASSGGAGQPQHF.

This chain connects TRBV14 to TRBJ1-2, with TRBD1 matching over 11 bases. This CDR3 comprises 15 residues. The germline V gene has CDR1 SGHDN and CDR2 FVKESK. V shed 3 bases, J shed 4 bases, and the junction held 4 bases outside the gene matches. CDR3 DNA sequence: TGTGCCAGCAGCCAGAGCGGGACAGGGGGCTATGGCTACACCTTC. Translation gives CASSQSGTGGYGYTF.